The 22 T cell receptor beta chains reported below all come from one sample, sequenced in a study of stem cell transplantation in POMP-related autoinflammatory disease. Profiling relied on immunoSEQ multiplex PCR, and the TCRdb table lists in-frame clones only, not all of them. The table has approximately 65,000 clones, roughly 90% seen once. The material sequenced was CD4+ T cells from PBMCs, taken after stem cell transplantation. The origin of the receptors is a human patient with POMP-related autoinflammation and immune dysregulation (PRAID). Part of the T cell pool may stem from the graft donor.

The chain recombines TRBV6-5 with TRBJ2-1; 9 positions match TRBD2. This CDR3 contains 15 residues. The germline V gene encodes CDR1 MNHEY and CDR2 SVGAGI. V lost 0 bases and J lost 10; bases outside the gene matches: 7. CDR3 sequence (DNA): TGTGCCAGCAGTTACTCGGCTACTAGCGGGTCGGAGCAGTTCTTC. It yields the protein CASSYSATSGSEQFF.

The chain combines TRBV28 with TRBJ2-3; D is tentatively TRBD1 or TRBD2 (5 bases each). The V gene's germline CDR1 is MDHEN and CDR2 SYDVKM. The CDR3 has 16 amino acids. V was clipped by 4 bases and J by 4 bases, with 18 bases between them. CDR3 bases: TGTGCCAGCAGTTCCGACATGGGGGAAGTGGCAGATACGCAGTATTTT. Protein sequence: CASSSDMGEVADTQYF.

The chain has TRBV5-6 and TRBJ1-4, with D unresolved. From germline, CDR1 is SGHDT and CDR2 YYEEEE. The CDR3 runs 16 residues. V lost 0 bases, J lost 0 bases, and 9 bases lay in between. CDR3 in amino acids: CASSLGPGSTNEKLFF. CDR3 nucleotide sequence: TGTGCCAGCAGCTTGGGGCCTGGGTCAACTAATGAAAAACTGTTTTTT. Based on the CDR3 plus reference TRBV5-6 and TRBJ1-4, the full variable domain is DAGVTQSPTHLIKTRGQQVTLRCSPKSGHDTVSWYQQALGQGPQFIFQYYEEEERQRGNFPDRFSGHQFPNYSSELNVNALLLGDSALYLCASSLGPGSTNEKLFFGSGTQLSVL.

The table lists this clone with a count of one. The CDR3 DNA reads TGCGCCAGCAGCGACTTAAGAGCCTACAATGAGCAGTTCTTC. Its translation: CASSDLRAYNEQFF. This chain uses TRBV5-1 with TRBJ2-1, with D unclear. Looked up from germline, CDR1 is SGHRS and CDR2 is YFSETQ. The CDR3 has 14 amino acids. The V end lost 4 bases, the J end lost 2 bases, and 10 bases lay between the germline ends.

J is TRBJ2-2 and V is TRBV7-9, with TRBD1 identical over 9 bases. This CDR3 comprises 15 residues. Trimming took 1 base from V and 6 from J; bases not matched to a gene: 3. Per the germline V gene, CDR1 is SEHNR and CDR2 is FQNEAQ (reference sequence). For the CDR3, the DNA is TGTGCCAGCAGCTTAGGCAGGACAGGGGCCGGGGAGCTGTTTTTT. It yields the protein CASSLGRTGAGELFF.

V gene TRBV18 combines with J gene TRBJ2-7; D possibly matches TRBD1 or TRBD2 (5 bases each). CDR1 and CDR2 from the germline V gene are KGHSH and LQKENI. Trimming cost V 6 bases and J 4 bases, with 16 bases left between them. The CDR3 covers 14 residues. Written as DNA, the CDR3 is TGTGCCAGCTCCCGAGGGGAACCCCCTTACGAGCAGTACGTC. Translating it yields CASSRGEPPYEQYV.

Written as DNA, the CDR3 is TGTGCCAGCGCCCGGTCTGGCAGACTAGCCAAAAACATTCAGTACTTC. This encodes CASARSGRLAKNIQYF. The V gene is TRBV27, the J gene TRBJ2-4; D not certain. Germline values: CDR1 MNHEY, CDR2 SMNVEV (reference sequence). V lost 8 bases, J lost 0 bases, and 17 bases lay in between. The CDR3 is 16 residues long.

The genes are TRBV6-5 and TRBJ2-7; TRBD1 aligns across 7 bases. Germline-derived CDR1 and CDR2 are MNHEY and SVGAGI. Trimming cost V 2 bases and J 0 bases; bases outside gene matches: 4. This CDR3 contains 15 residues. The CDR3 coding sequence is TGTGCCAGCAGTTACGGGGACAGCAGCTCCTACGAGCAGTACTTC. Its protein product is CASSYGDSSSYEQYF.

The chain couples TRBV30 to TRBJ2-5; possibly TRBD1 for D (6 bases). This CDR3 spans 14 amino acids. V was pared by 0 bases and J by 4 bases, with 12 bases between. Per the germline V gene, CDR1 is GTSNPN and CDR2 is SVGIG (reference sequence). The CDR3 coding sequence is TGTGCCTGGAGTGTTGTAATAGGGGGAGAGACCCAGTACTTC. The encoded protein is CAWSVVIGGETQYF.

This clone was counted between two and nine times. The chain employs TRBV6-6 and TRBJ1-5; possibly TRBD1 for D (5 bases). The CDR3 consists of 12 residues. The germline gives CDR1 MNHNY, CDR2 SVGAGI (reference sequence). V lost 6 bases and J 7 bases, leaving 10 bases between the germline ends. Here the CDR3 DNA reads TGTGCCAGCAGCTCAGGGAACCAGCCCCAGCATTTT. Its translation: CASSSGNQPQHF.

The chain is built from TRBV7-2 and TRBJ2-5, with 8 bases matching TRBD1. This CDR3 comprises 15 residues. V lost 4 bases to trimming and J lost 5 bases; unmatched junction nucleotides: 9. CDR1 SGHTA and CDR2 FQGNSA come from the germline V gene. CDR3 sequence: CASSSQTGVLETQYF. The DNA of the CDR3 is TGTGCCAGCAGCTCCCAGACAGGGGTACTGGAGACCCAGTACTTC.

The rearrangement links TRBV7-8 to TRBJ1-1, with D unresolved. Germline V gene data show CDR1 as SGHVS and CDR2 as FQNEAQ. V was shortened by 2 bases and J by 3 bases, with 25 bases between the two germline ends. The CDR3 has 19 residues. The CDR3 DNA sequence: TGTGCCAGCAGCTTACGGCGGACCGACTGGGCGACGGTGGACACTGAAGCTTTCTTT. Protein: CASSLRRTDWATVDTEAFF.

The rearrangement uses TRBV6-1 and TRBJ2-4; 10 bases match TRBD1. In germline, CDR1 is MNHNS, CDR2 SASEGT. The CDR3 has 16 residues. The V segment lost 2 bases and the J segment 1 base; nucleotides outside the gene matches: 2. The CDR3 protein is CASSERGQGAKNIQYF. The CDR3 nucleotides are TGTGCCAGCAGTGAAAGGGGACAGGGGGCCAAAAACATTCAGTACTTC.

CDR3 residues: CASSQKLGQLEQYF. The CDR3 coding sequence is TGCGCCAGCAGCCAAAAATTGGGACAGCTCGAGCAGTACTTC. The chain uses TRBV4-1 and TRBJ2-7; 7 nucleotides line up with TRBD1. Germline trimming cut 2 bases from V and 6 bases from J; bases unmatched to any gene: 7. The CDR3 has 14 amino acids. Germline-derived CDR1 and CDR2 are MGHRA and YSYEKL.

This CDR3 is CASSEGQGEKLFF. CDR3 nucleotides: TGTGCCAGCAGTGAAGGACAGGGTGAAAAACTGTTTTTT. The J gene is TRBJ1-4, the V gene TRBV6-1; 7 bases agree with TRBD1. Germline V lookup: CDR1 MNHNS, CDR2 SASEGT. This CDR3 region has 13 residues. The V and J ends lost 1 base and 7 bases, in that order; junction bases with no gene match: 0.

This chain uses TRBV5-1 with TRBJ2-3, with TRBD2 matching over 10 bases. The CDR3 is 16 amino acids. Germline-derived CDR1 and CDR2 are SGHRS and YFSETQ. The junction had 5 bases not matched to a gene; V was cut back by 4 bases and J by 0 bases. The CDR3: CASSSGLAASTDTQYF. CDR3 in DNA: TGCGCCAGCAGCAGTGGACTAGCGGCTAGCACAGATACGCAGTATTTT. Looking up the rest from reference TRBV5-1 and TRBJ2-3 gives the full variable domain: KAGVTQTPRYLIKTRGQQVTLSCSPISGHRSVSWYQQTPGQGLQFLFEYFSETQRNKGNFPGRFSGRQFSNSRSEMNVSTLELGDSALYLCASSSGLAASTDTQYFGPGTRLTVL.

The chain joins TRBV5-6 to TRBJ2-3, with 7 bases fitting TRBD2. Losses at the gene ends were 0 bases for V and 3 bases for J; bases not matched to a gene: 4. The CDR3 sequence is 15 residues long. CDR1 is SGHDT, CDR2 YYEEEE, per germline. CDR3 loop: CASSLGLGGTDTQYF. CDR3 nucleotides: TGTGCCAGCAGCTTGGGGCTGGGGGGGACAGATACGCAGTATTTT. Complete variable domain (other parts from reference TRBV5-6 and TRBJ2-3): DAGVTQSPTHLIKTRGQQVTLRCSPKSGHDTVSWYQQALGQGPQFIFQYYEEEERQRGNFPDRFSGHQFPNYSSELNVNALLLGDSALYLCASSLGLGGTDTQYFGPGTRLTVL.

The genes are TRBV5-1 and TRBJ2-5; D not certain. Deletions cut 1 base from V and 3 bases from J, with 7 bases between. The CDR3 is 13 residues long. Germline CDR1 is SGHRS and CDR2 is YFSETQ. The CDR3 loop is CASSLSWKETQYF. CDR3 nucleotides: TGCGCCAGCAGCTTGTCCTGGAAAGAGACCCAGTACTTC.

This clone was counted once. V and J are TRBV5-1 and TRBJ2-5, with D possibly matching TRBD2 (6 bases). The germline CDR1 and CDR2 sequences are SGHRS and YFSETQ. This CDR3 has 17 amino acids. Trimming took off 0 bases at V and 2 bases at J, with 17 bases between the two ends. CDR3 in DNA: TGCGCCAGCAGCTTGGGGGCCCCGGGACTGGGGCAAGAGACCCAGTACTTC. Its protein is CASSLGAPGLGQETQYF.

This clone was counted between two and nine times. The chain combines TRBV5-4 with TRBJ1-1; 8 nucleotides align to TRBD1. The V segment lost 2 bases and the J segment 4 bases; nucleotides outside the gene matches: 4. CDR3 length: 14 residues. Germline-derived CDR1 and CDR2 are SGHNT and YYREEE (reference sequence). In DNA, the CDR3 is TGTGCCAGCAGCTTCGACAGGGGTTTCACTGAAGCTTTCTTT. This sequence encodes CASSFDRGFTEAFF. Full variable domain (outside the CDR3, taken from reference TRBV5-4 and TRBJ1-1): ETGVTQSPTHLIKTRGQQVTLRCSSQSGHNTVSWYQQALGQGPQFIFQYYREEENGRGNFPPRFSGLQFPNYSSELNVNALELDDSALYLCASSFDRGFTEAFFGQGTRLTVV.

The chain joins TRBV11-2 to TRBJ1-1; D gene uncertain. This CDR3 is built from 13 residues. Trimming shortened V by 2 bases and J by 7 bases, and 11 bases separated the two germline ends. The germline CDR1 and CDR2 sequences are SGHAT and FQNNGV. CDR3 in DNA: TGTGCCAGCAGCTTAATTCTCCGCCGTGAAGCTTTCTTT. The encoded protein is CASSLILRREAFF.

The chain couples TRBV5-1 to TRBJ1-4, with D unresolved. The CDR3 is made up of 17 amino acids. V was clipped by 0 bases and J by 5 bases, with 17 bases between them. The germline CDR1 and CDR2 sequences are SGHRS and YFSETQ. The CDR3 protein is CASSLEGTPSGNEKLFF. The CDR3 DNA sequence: TGCGCCAGCAGCTTGGAGGGAACCCCATCGGGAAATGAAAAACTGTTTTTT.